This T cell receptor beta chain emerged from a study of T cells after yellow fever vaccination. The authors made TCR cDNA by 5'RACE template switching, adding a universal primer site and UMIs. From the 5' RACE reads, TCRdb called clonotypes with MiXCR, one entry per CDR3 protein. The data show 300,000 to 350,000 distinct CDR3 sequences, with roughly 7.5% seen just once and about 16% held by the top ten. General study points: Weaker in magnitude, the secondary response showed a faster peak on day 5 versus 15. Contaminating bulk clonotypes could be abundant in FACS-sorted repertoires.

Details on this clonotype: The antigen remains unidentified.

Trimming took 0 bases from V and 2 from J; bases not matched to a gene: 3. Per the germline V gene, CDR1 is SGHVS and CDR2 is FQNEAQ. The CDR3 is 16 amino acids. This clonotype originated in a man younger than 35 who received the YFV17D yellow fever vaccine. Sample: PBMCs, taken approximately 47 days after the first yellow fever vaccination. The V call is TRBV7-8, the J call TRBJ2-3, with 9 bases aligning to TRBD2. DNA for the CDR3: TGTGCCAGCAGCTTAGCTCTAGCGGGGCCCACAGATACGCAGTATTTT. Protein sequence: CASSLALAGPTDTQYF.